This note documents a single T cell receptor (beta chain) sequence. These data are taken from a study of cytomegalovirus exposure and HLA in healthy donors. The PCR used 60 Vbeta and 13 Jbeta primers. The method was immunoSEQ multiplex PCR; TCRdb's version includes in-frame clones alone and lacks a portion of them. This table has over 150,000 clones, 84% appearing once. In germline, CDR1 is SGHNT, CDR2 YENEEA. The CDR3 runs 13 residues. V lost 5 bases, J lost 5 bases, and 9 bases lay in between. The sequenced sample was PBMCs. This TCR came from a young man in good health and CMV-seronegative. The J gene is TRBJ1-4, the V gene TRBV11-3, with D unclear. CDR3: CASSPTQNEKLFF. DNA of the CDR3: TGTGCCAGCAGCCCAACACAAAATGAAAAACTGTTTTTT.